The 13 T cell receptor beta chains listed next were all sequenced from one sample in a study of T-cell memory formation after mild COVID-19. TCRdb reprocessed the 5' RACE reads via MiXCR and lists one record per CDR3 protein. The sample consists of about 500,000 distinct CDR3 sequences, around 20% of them appearing once. Sequencing was done on a sample of PBMCs or a T cell subset sorted from them (not recorded which). The receptor source for this set is an adult woman who had mild COVID-19 (a few samples of this study predate the infection). Cell type and time point are not known.

The J gene is TRBJ1-1, the V gene TRBV9; no clear D gene. V shed 0 bases and J shed 0 bases, with 15 bases lying between them. The CDR3 loop spans 17 amino acids. The V gene's germline CDR1 is SGDLS and CDR2 YYNGEE. This chain's CDR3 is CASSVVLSSPMNTEAFF. The CDR3 region has the DNA TGTGCCAGCAGCGTAGTTCTATCCTCTCCTATGAACACTGAAGCTTTCTTT.

Many counts were recorded for this clonotype. The V gene is TRBV27, the J gene TRBJ1-1; maybe TRBD1 (5 bases). Germline loops: CDR1 MNHEY, CDR2 SMNVEV (reference sequence). V was pared by 5 bases and J by 5 bases, with 21 bases between. There are 16 residues in the CDR3. The CDR3 region is CASSALASGTGTEAFF. The CDR3 DNA sequence: TGTGCCAGCAGTGCCCTGGCCTCCGGGACGGGAACTGAAGCTTTCTTT.

The rearrangement links TRBV20-1 to TRBJ2-3; 7 nucleotides line up with TRBD1. The CDR3 extends over 17 amino acids. Germline CDR1 and CDR2: DFQATT and SNEGSKA (reference sequence). V trimming: 4 bases; J trimming: 2 bases; junction bases outside the gene matches: 15. The DNA for the CDR3 is TGCAGTGCTAACACGCTGAGGACAGGCCGAAACACAGATACGCAGTATTTT. Translating gives CSANTLRTGRNTDTQYF.

The chain has TRBV5-1 and TRBJ1-2, with D perhaps TRBD1 (6 bases). This CDR3 is 16 amino acids long. Trimming removed 4 bases at V and 3 bases at J, with 19 bases between. Germline V gene data show CDR1 as SGHRS and CDR2 as YFSETQ. CDR3 sequence: CASSPSVGGQDYGYTF. CDR3 DNA: TGCGCCAGCAGCCCTTCGGTGGGGGGCCAAGACTATGGCTACACCTTC. The variable domain in full, with the rest retrieved from reference TRBV5-1 and TRBJ1-2, is KAGVTQTPRYLIKTRGQQVTLSCSPISGHRSVSWYQQTPGQGLQFLFEYFSETQRNKGNFPGRFSGRQFSNSRSEMNVSTLELGDSALYLCASSPSVGGQDYGYTFGSGTRLTVV.

This CDR3 is CASSEREGVHEQYF. DNA of the CDR3: TGTGCCAGCAGCGAAAGGGAAGGGGTCCACGAGCAGTACTTC. The genes are TRBV7-6 and TRBJ2-7; the D gene is possibly TRBD1 (5 bases). The CDR3 sequence is 14 residues long. V lost 5 bases and J lost 5, with 16 bases in between. The germline CDR1 and CDR2 sequences are SGHVS and FNYEAQ.

The chain links TRBV30 to TRBJ2-3, with TRBD1 matching 8 bases. CDR1 GTSNPN and CDR2 SVGIG come from the germline V gene (reference sequence). This CDR3 is 15 amino acids long. The trim removed 2 bases at V and 4 bases at J, leaving 8 bases unmatched. DNA for the CDR3: TGTGCCTGGAGTTTTTGGACAGGGACTCCAGATACGCAGTATTTT. Translation: CAWSFWTGTPDTQYF.

CDR3 nucleotide sequence: TGCGCCAGCAGCCCTGACAGGGGGGCCTATGGCTACACCTTC. This sequence encodes CASSPDRGAYGYTF. The rearrangement joins TRBV5-1 to TRBJ1-2; 9 bases map to TRBD1. Germline CDR1 reads SGHRS; CDR2 reads YFSETQ. The CDR3 runs 14 residues. The J segment lost 4 bases and the V segment lost 4 bases, leaving 5 bases of the junction unmatched.

This chain uses TRBV5-1 with TRBJ1-3, with D perhaps TRBD1 (6 bases). This CDR3 is built from 16 residues. The V and J ends lost 4 bases and 0 bases respectively, with 14 bases between them. Germline V gene data show CDR1 as SGHRS and CDR2 as YFSETQ. The CDR3 loop is CASSPTDSLSGNTIYF. The CDR3 DNA sequence: TGCGCCAGCAGCCCGACGGACAGTCTCTCTGGAAACACCATATATTTT.

This clonotype was seen a few times. V usage is TRBV11-1 and J usage is TRBJ2-1, with D possibly TRBD2 on 5 matching bases. This CDR3 has 16 amino acids. The germline V gene has CDR1 SGHAT and CDR2 FQDESV (reference sequence). V was shortened by 4 bases and J by 6 bases, with 19 bases between the two germline ends. CDR3 nucleotide sequence: TGTGCCAGCAGCTCCCGGCCGGGAATAGACCCCAATGAGCAGTTCTTC. It translates to CASSSRPGIDPNEQFF.

V gene TRBV30 combines with J gene TRBJ2-5; weak D call: TRBD2 (5 bases). Germline assignment: CDR1 GTSNPN and CDR2 SVGIG (reference sequence). CDR3 length: 12 amino acids. V dropped 0 bases and J dropped 4 bases, with 6 bases sitting between them. CDR3 sequence reads: CAWSVLGETQYF. CDR3 sequence (DNA): TGTGCCTGGAGTGTACTAGGAGAGACCCAGTACTTC.

This clonotype was detected a few times. This chain uses TRBV23-1 with TRBJ2-5, with D possibly matching TRBD2 (6 bases). TRBV23-1 is given ORF status, its function remaining uncertain. V gave up 8 bases and J gave up 5 bases, with 21 bases separating them. This CDR3 spans 15 amino acids. In DNA, the CDR3 is TGCGCCAGCGCCCGCGGAGGGATTCGTCGCGAGACCCAGTACTTC. This gives the protein CASARGGIRRETQYF.

This rearrangement joins TRBV10-3 to TRBJ2-7; TRBD1 agrees at 11 bases. The CDR3 is 18 amino acids. V lost 2 bases to trimming and J lost 3 bases; unmatched junction nucleotides: 12. The germline CDR1 and CDR2 sequences are ENHRY and SYGVKD. CDR3 sequence: CAISEPPWGTGGFYEQYF. The CDR3 DNA follows: TGTGCCATCAGTGAGCCGCCCTGGGGGACAGGGGGTTTCTACGAGCAGTACTTC.

The chain is built from TRBV20-1 and TRBJ2-2; 7 bases match TRBD2. Trimming removed 3 bases from V and 6 bases from J; junction bases left unmatched: 4. From germline, CDR1 is DFQATT and CDR2 SNEGSKA (reference sequence). There are 13 residues in the CDR3. The DNA for the CDR3 is TGCAGTGCTAGGGGGGGAGGGCCCGGGGAGCTGTTTTTT. It translates to CSARGGGPGELFF.